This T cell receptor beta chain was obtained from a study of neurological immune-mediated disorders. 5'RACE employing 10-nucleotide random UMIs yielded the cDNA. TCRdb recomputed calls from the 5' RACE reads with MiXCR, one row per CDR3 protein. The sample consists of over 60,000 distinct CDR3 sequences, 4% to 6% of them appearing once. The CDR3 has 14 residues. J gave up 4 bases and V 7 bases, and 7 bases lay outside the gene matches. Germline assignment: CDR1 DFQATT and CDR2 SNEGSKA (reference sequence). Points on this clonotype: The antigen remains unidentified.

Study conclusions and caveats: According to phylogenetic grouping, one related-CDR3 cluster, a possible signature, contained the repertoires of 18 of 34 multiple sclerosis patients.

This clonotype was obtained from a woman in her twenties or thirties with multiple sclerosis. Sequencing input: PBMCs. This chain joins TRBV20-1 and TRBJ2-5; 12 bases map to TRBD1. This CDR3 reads CSVAGQGAGETQYF. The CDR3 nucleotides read TGCAGTGTCGCGGGACAGGGGGCGGGAGAGACCCAGTACTTC.